Following are 3 T cell receptor beta chains from one sample sequenced in a study of blood T cell repertoires in COVID-19. Clones were sequenced by immunoSEQ multiplex PCR, and TCRdb holds only the in-frame ones, with some missing. The table includes approximately 75,000 clones, around 90% detected once. The sequencing sample was made of peripheral blood. The receptor source for this set is a human donor in a cohort sampled during active COVID-19.

This chain joins TRBV21-1 and TRBJ2-7; TRBD2 reflects the table's D call only, with no check against the DNA. TRBV21-1 is listed as a pseudogene. The length of the CDR3 is 14 residues. The CDR3 protein is CASSKVVPSDEQYF. The CDR3 DNA reads as TGTGCCAGCAGCAAAGTAGTACCGTCCGACGAGCAGTACTTC.

The V gene is TRBV7-9, the J gene TRBJ1-5, with 11 bases aligning to TRBD1. CDR3 size: 16 residues. Germline V gene lookup returns CDR1 SEHNR and CDR2 FQNEAQ (reference sequence). V was clipped by 3 bases and J by 2 bases; unmatched bases: 3. The CDR3 region has the DNA TGTGCCAGCAGCTTGGGACAGGGGGAGGGCAATCAGCCCCAGCATTTT. It yields the protein CASSLGQGEGNQPQHF.

This clone was recorded a few times. The chain combines TRBV14 with TRBJ2-2; D gene uncertain. The CDR3 contains 13 residues. The V gene lost 11 bases and the J gene lost 5 bases, with 15 bases spanning the gap. CDR1 is SGHDN and CDR2 is FVKESK in the germline V gene. CDR3 sequence: CAVRSQATGELFF. CDR3 DNA: TGTGCCGTCAGGTCCCAGGCTACCGGGGAGCTGTTTTTT. The variable domain in full, completed from reference TRBV14 and TRBJ2-2, reads EAGVTQFPSHSVIEKGQTVTLRCDPISGHDNLYWYRRVMGKEIKFLLHFVKESKQDESGMPNNRFLAERTGGTYSTLKVQPAELEDSGVYFCAVRSQATGELFFGEGSRLTVL.